This entry describes one TCR beta chain. These data are taken from a study of PD-1 blockade in mismatch repair-deficient tumors. For the study at large: Patients had approximately 12 mismatch repair-deficient cancer types, all previously treated and progressing.

All patients were mismatch repair deficient, assessed by either PCR or immunohistochemistry. TCRdb's table, derived via immunoSEQ multiplex PCR, lists solely in-frame clones and lacks some. The data contain around 17,000 clones, over 70% of them singletons. This CDR3 region has 15 residues. Deletions cut 0 bases from V and 0 bases from J, with 8 bases between. Germline V gene lookup returns CDR1 SGHTA and CDR2 FQGTGA. The TCR sequence derives from an adult with mismatch repair-deficient cancer. Here the sequenced sample was PBMCs, taken roughly 23 weeks after starting pembrolizumab. The chain uses TRBV7-3 and TRBJ1-1, with a possible D match to TRBD1 (6 bases). DNA for the CDR3: TGTGCCAGCAGCTTAACGTCAGGGGTGAACACTGAAGCTTTCTTT. It specifies CASSLTSGVNTEAFF.